This TCR beta chain emerged from a study of blood T cell repertoires in COVID-19. Study details: Both acute and convalescent COVID-19 samples were obtained from the United States, Italy and Spain. PBMCs, B-cell-depleted T cells, or T cells were the source of the cDNA or gDNA that made up the material.

Methods used by the authors: The assay estimated nucleated cells by amplifying reference gene primers. The table came from immunoSEQ multiplex PCR; TCRdb's copy has only in-frame clones and leaves some out. The V and J calls and clone size come from that table; D and trimming were worked out from the DNA. In the table there are over 150,000 clones, 80% to 90% of which are singletons. Germline CDR1 and CDR2: MNHEY and SVGEGT. This CDR3 is 14 amino acids long. Regarding this clone: At one boundary the junction diverges from the germline segment, which might be a read error.

The TCR originated in a man in his 70s with active or convalescent COVID-19. Specimen: peripheral blood. The chain combines TRBV6-2 or TRBV6-3 with TRBJ1-2; D might be TRBD1 (6 bases). CDR3 loop: CASSDSTGWSGYTF. DNA for the CDR3: TGTGCCAGCAGTGACTCGACAGGATGGAGTGGCTACACCTTC.